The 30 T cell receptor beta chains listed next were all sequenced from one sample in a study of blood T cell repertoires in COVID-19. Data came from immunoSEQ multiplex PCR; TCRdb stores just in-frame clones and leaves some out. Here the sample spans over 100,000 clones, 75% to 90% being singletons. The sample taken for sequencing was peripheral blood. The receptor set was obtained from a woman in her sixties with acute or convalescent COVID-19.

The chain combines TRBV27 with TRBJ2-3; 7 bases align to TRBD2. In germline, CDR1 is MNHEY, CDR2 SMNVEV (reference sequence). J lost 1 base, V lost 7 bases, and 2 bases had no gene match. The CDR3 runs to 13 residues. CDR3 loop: CASKRGGTDTQYF. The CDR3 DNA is TGTGCCAGCAAACGGGGGGGCACAGATACGCAGTATTTT.

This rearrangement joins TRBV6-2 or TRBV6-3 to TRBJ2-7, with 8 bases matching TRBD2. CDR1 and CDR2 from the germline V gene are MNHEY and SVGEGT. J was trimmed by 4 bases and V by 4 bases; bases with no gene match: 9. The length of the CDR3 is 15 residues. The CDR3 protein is CASSSPGLAAYEQYF. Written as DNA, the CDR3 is TGTGCCAGCAGTTCCCCCGGACTAGCAGCTTACGAGCAGTACTTC.

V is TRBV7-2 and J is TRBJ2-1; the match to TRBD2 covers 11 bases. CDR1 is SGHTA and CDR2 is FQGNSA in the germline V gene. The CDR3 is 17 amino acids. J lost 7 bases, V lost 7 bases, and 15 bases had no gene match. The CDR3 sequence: CASTLGLASGRRNEQFF. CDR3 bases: TGTGCCAGCACCCTGGGCTTGGCTAGCGGGAGGAGGAATGAGCAGTTCTTC.

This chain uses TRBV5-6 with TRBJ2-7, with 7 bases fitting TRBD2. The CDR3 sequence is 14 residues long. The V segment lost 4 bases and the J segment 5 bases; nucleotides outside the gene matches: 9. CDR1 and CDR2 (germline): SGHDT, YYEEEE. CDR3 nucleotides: TGTGCCAGCAGCCGTGGGCGGGAGAAGGACGAGCAGTACTTC. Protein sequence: CASSRGREKDEQYF.

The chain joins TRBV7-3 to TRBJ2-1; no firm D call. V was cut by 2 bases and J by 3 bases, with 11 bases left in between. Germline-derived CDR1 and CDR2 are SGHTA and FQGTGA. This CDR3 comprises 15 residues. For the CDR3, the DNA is TGTGCCAGCAGCTTAGGCCTGAATGACTACAATGAGCAGTTCTTC. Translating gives CASSLGLNDYNEQFF.

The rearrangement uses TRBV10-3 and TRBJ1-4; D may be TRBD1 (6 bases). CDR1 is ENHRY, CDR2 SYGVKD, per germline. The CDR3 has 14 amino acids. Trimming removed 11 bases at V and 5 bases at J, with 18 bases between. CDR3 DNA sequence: TGTGCCTCCAGCGGGGCGGGGGGCAATGAAAAACTGTTTTTT. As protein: CASSGAGGNEKLFF.

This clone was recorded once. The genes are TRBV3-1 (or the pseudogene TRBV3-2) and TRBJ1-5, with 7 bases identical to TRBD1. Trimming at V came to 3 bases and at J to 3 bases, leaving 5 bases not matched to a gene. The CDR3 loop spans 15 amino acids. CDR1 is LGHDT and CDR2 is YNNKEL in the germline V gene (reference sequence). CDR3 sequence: CASSHHGTDNQPQHF. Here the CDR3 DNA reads TGTGCCAGCAGCCACCACGGGACAGACAATCAGCCCCAGCATTTT.

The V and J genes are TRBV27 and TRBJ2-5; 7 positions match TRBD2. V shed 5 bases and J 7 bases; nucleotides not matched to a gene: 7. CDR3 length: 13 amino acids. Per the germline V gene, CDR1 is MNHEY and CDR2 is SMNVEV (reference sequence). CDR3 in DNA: TGTGCCAGCAGTCCAGGCGGGGGTAGGACCCAGTACTTC. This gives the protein CASSPGGGRTQYF.

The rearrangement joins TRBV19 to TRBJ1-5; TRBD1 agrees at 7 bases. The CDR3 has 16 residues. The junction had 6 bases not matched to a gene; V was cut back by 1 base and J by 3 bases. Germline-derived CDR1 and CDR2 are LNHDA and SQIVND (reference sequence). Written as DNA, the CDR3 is TGTGCCAGTAGTATAGCCCGAGGACAGGACAATCAGCCCCAGCATTTT. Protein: CASSIARGQDNQPQHF.

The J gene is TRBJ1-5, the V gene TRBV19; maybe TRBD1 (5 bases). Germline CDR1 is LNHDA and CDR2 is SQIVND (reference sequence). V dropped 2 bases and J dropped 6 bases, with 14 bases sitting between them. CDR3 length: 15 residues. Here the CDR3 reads CASSIQGLALQPQHF. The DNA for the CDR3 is TGTGCCAGTAGTATACAGGGCTTGGCCCTTCAGCCCCAGCATTTT.

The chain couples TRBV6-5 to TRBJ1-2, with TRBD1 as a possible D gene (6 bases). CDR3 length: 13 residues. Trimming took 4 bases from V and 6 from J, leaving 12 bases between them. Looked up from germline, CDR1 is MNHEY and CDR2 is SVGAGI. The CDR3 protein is CASSSWTADGYTF. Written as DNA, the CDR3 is TGTGCCAGCAGTTCCTGGACAGCCGATGGCTACACCTTC.

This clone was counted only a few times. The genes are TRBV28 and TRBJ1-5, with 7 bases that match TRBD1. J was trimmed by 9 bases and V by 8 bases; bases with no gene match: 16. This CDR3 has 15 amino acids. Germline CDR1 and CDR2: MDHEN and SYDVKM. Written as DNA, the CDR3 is TGTGCCAGCGCGATGACAGGGAACACGCGGTGGCCCCAGCATTTT. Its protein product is CASAMTGNTRWPQHF.

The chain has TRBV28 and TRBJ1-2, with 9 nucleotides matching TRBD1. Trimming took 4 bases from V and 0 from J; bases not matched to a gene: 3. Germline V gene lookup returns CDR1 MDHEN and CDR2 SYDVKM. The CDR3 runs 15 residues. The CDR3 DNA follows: TGTGCCAGCAGTTCTGGGACAGGGACTAACTATGGCTACACCTTC. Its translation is CASSSGTGTNYGYTF.

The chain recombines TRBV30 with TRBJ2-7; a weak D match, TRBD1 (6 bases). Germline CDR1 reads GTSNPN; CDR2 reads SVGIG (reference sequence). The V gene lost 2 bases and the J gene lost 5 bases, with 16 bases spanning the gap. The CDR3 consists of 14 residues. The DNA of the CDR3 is TGTGCCTGGAGTTCGACACCAGGGGCCAACGAGCAGTACTTC. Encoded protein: CAWSSTPGANEQYF.

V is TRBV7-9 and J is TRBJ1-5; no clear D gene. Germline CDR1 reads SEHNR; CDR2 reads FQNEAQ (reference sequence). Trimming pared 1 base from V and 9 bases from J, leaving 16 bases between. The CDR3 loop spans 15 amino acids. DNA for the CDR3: TGTGCCAGCAGCTTAGGGGTAAACGGGTTGTGGCCCCAGCATTTT. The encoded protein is CASSLGVNGLWPQHF. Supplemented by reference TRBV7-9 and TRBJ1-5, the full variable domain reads DTGVSQNPRHKITKRGQNVTFRCDPISEHNRLYWYRQTLGQGPEFLTYFQNEAQLEKSRLLSDRFSAERPKGSFSTLEIQRTEQGDSAMYLCASSLGVNGLWPQHFGDGTRLSIL.

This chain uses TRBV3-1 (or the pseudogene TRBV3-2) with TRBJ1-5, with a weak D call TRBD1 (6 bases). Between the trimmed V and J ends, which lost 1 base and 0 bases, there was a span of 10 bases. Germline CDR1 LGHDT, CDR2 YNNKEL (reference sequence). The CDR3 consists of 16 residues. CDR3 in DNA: TGTGCCAGCAGCCAAGGGACAGCCTATAGCAATCAGCCCCAGCATTTT. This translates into CASSQGTAYSNQPQHF.

CDR3 amino acids: CASQSIYRATNEKLFF. For the CDR3, the DNA is TGTGCCAGCCAGTCAATTTACAGGGCGACTAATGAAAAACTGTTTTTT. This sequence joins TRBV28 and TRBJ1-4; D is possibly TRBD1 (6 bases). The V and J ends lost 8 bases and 2 bases respectively, with 18 bases between them. This CDR3 contains 16 residues. Germline V gene sequence: CDR1 MDHEN, CDR2 SYDVKM.

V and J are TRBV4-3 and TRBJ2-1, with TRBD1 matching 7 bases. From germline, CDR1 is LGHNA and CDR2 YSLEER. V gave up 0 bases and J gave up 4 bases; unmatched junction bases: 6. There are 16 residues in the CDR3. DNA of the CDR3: TGCGCCAGCAGCCAAGATTGGGACAGAATATACAATGAGCAGTTCTTC. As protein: CASSQDWDRIYNEQFF.

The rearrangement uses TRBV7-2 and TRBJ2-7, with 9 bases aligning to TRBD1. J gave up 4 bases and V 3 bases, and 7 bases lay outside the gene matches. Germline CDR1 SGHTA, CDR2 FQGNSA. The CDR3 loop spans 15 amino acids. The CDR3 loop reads CASSLGTGFGYEQYF. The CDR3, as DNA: TGTGCCAGCAGCTTGGGGACAGGGTTCGGGTACGAGCAGTACTTC.

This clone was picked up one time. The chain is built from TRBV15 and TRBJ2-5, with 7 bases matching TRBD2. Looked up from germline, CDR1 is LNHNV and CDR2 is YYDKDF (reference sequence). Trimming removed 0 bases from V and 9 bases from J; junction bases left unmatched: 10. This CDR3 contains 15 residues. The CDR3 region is CATSRDVAGPGAQYF. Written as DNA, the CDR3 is TGTGCCACCAGCAGAGATGTAGCGGGCCCCGGGGCCCAGTACTTC.

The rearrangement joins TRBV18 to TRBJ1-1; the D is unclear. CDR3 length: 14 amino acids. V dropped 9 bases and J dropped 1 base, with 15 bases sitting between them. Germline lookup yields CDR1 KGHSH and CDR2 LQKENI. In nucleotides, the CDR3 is TGTGCCAGTCAGTCGAGGGCGGAGAACACTGAAGCTTTCTTT. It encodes CASQSRAENTEAFF.

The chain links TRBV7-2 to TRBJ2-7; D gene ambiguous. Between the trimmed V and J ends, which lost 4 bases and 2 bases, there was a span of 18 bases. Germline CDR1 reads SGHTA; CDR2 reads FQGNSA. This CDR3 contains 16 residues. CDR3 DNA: TGTGCCAGCAGCTCGACGCAGCGTTACCTGACCTACGAGCAGTACTTC. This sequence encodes CASSSTQRYLTYEQYF.

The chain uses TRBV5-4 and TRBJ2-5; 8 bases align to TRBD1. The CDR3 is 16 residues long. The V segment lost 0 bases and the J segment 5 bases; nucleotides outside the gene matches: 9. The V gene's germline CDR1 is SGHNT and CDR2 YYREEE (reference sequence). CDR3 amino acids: CASSLDQGAQGETQYF. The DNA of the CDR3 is TGTGCCAGCAGCTTGGATCAGGGGGCGCAGGGGGAGACCCAGTACTTC.

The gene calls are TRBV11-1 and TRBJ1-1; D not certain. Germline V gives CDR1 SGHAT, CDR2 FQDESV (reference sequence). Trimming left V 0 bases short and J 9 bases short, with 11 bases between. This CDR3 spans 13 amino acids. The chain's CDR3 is CASSLAGSAKAFF. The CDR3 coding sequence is TGTGCCAGCAGCTTAGCTGGCAGCGCAAAAGCTTTCTTT.

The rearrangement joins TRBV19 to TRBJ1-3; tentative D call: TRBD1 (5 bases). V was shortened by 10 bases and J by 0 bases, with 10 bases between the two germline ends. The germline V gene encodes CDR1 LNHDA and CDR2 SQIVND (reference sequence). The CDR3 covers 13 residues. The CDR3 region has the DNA TGTGCCACTGGGACTTTCTCTGGAAACACCATATATTTT. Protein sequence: CATGTFSGNTIYF.

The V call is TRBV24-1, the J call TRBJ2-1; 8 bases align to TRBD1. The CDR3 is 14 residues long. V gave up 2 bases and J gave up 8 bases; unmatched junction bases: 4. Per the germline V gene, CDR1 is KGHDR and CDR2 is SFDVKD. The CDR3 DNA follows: TGTGCCACCAGTGATTCACGACAGGGGCATGAGCAGTTCTTC. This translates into CATSDSRQGHEQFF.

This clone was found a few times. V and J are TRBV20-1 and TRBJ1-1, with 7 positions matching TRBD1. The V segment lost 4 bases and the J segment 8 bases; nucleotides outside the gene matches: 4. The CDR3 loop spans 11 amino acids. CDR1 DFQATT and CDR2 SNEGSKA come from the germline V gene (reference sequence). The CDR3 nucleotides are TGCAGTGCTAAAGGGGGACAGGAAGCTTTCTTT. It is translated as CSAKGGQEAFF.

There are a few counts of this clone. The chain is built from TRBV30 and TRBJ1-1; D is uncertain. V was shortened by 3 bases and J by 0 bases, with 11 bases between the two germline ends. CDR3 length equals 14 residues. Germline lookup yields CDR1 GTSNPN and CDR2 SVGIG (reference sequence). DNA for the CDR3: TGTGCCTGGAGGTTCGGGCGGGTGAACACTGAAGCTTTCTTT. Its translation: CAWRFGRVNTEAFF.

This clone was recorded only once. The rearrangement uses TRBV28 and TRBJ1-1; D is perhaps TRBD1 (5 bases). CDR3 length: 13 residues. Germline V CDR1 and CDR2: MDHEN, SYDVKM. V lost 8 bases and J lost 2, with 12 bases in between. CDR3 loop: CASWRGSNTEAFF. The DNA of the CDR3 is TGTGCCAGCTGGAGGGGTTCAAACACTGAAGCTTTCTTT.

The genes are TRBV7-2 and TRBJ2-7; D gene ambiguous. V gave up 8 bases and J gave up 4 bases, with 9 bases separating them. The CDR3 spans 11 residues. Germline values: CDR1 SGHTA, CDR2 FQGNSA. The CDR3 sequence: CASGRLYEQYF. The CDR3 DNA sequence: TGTGCCAGCGGCAGGCTATACGAGCAGTACTTC. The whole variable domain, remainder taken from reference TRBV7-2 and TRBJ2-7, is GAGVSQSPSNKVTEKGKDVELRCDPISGHTALYWYRQSLGQGLEFLIYFQGNSAPDKSGLPSDRFSAERTGGSVSTLTIQRTQQEDSAVYLCASGRLYEQYFGPGTRLTVT.